Listed below are T cell receptor beta chains from one sample, sequenced in a study of T cell responses to AZD1222 COVID-19 vaccine. Sequencing was performed with immunoSEQ multiplex PCR; in TCRdb, only in-frame clones are kept and a portion is missing. The table records under 200,000 clones, around 87% of them present only once. The sample here was peripheral blood, taken on day 0 of MenACWY control vaccination. Receptors were obtained from an adult in good health. CDR3s include the opening cysteine and the closing phenylalanine or tryptophan. A D gene is named only where the DNA matches it firmly. Size values are once, few and many counts, or a class for expanded clones, and some rows have none.

>12|TRBJ2-7|-|TRBV10-3|-
TGTGCCACTGGCTCGAGTTCACACGAGCAGTACTTC
CATGSSSHEQYF
>15|TRBJ2-3|-|TRBV6-1|medium-sized
TGTGCCAGCAGTGAATTTGAGGGCCAGGCAGATACGCAGTATTTT
CASSEFEGQADTQYF
>12|TRBJ2-1|-|TRBV5-3|-
TGTGCCAGAAGGAGCCCAACGGATGAGCAGTTCTTC
CARRSPTDEQFF
>14|TRBJ1-1|-|TRBV5-1|once
TGCGCCAGCAGCTTGGACAGGGCCGACACTGAAGCTTTCTTT
CASSLDRADTEAFF
>14|TRBJ1-1|-|TRBV10-3|-
TGTGCCATCAGTGAGACAGGGAGAGACACTGAAGCTTTCTTT
CAISETGRDTEAFF
>15|TRBJ2-7|-|TRBV2|-
TGTGCCAGCAGTGATCCAGGGCCAACGTCATACGAGCAGTACTTC
CASSDPGPTSYEQYF
>16|TRBJ1-2|-|TRBV6-5|-
TGTGCCAGCAGTTACTCCTCAGCAGGTTCCATAGGGGGCTACACCTTC
CASSYSSAGSIGGYTF
>12|TRBJ2-7|-|TRBV2|-
TGTGCCAGCATGGGGATCCTCTACGAGCAGTACTTC
CASMGILYEQYF
>16|TRBJ2-5|-|TRBV7-2|-
TGTGCCAGCAGCTTAAATGGATTTGGGAGCGGGGAGACCCAGTACTTC
CASSLNGFGSGETQYF
>15|TRBJ1-2|TRBD1|TRBV5-1|-
TGCGCCAGCAGCCCGAGTTTACAGGGGGCGCAAGGCTACACCTTC
CASSPSLQGAQGYTF
>12|TRBJ2-1|TRBD2|TRBV29-1|-
TGCAGCGTTGAGACTAGCGGGGGGGAGCCGTTCTTC
CSVETSGGEPFF
>12|TRBJ1-1|-|TRBV6-5|few
TGTGCCAGCAGGAGGGTAGGACAGGAAGCTTTCTTT
CASRRVGQEAFF
>16|TRBJ2-7|TRBD2|TRBV10-3|-
TGTGCCATCAGCCTACAGACGGGACTAGCGGGAGGAGAGCAGTACTTC
CAISLQTGLAGGEQYF
>13|TRBJ1-2|-|TRBV6-5|-
TGTGCCAGCAGTTACCAACAGTTCTATGGCTACACCTTC
CASSYQQFYGYTF
>13|TRBJ2-5|-|TRBV5-4|-
TGTGCCAGCAGCACCCGACTAGACGAGACCCAGTACTTC
CASSTRLDETQYF
>12|TRBJ2-7|-|TRBV7-9|-
TGTGCCAGCAGCGTAGGGTTGGAGGAGCAGTACTTC
CASSVGLEEQYF
>14|TRBJ2-7|-|TRBV13|-
TGTGCCAGCAGCTTAGGCCGGACTACTTACGAGCAGTACTTC
CASSLGRTTYEQYF
>14|TRBJ1-5|-|TRBV19|-
TGTGCCAGTAACGGGGACTATAGCAATCAGCCCCAGCATTTT
CASNGDYSNQPQHF
>13|TRBJ2-5|TRBD1|TRBV30|-
TGTGCCTGGAACAGACAGGGAGAGGGGACCCAGTACTTC
CAWNRQGEGTQYF
>15|TRBJ1-2|-|TRBV18|-
TGTGCCAGCTCACGAAAAAAGACCGGGACGCAAGGCTACACCTTC
CASSRKKTGTQGYTF
>12|TRBJ2-7|-|TRBV9|-
TGTGCCAGCAGCCCACGGGAAAACGAGCAGTACTTC
CASSPRENEQYF
>13|TRBJ1-2|TRBD1|TRBV7-2|-
TGTGCCGGGCAAAGGGGGCTGAACTATGGCTACACCTTC
CAGQRGLNYGYTF
>16|TRBJ1-1|-|TRBV25-1|-
TGTGCCAGCAGTGAAATTGGTATGGGCACCAACACTGAAGCTTTCTTT
CASSEIGMGTNTEAFF
>14|TRBJ1-2|-|TRBV28|-
TGTGCCAGCAGTGACCCTGGACTGTCCTATGGCTACACCTTC
CASSDPGLSYGYTF
>13|TRBJ2-7|-|TRBV5-4|-
TGTGCCAGCAGCTACTCGGGGGTGAACGAGCAGTACTTC
CASSYSGVNEQYF
>15|TRBJ2-7|TRBD2|TRBV28|-
TGTGCCAGCAGTGTCCTAGCGGGAAAGGCCTACGAGCAGTACTTC
CASSVLAGKAYEQYF
>12|TRBJ2-7|-|TRBV30|-
TGTGCCTGGAGTCGAGGGGAATACGAGCAGTACTTC
CAWSRGEYEQYF
>14|TRBJ2-7|TRBD1|TRBV4-3|-
TGCGCCAGCAGCCGGGAGACAGGGTCCTACGAGCAGTACTTC
CASSRETGSYEQYF
>15|TRBJ1-1|-|TRBV6-2/TRBV6-3|once
TGTGCCAGCAGCCCCAGGGACACCGAGGGACCTGAAGCTTTCTTT
CASSPRDTEGPEAFF
>13|TRBJ2-7|-|TRBV12-3/TRBV12-4|-
TGTGCCAGCCATGATACTAGCTCCTACGAGCAGTACTTC
CASHDTSSYEQYF
>16|TRBJ2-3|TRBD1|TRBV6-1|-
TGTGCCAGCAGTGATGGGGACAGAACTGGCGCAGATACGCAGTATTTT
CASSDGDRTGADTQYF
>17|TRBJ2-1|-|TRBV6-1|-
TGTGCCAGCAGTGGGGGGAGAAGGGGACCCTCCTACAATGAGCAGTTCTTC
CASSGGRRGPSYNEQFF
>15|TRBJ1-2|-|TRBV6-6|-
TGTGCCAGCAGTTACTCGGTGGCAGGCCCCTATGGCTACACCTTC
CASSYSVAGPYGYTF
>15|TRBJ1-1|-|TRBV7-9|-
TGTGCCAGCAGCTTAGCACAGGGCGAGAGGGCTGAAGCTTTCTTT
CASSLAQGERAEAFF
>14|TRBJ1-5|-|TRBV9|-
TGTGCCAGCAGCCCTTGGGGGGGCAGGCAGCCCCAGCATTTT
CASSPWGGRQPQHF
>14|TRBJ2-6|-|TRBV5-1|-
TGCGCCAGCAGATCTCAGGCTGGGGCCAACGTCCTGACTTTC
CASRSQAGANVLTF
>18|TRBJ2-3|TRBD2|TRBV9|-
TGTGCCAGCAGCCAAGAGGGGCTAGCGGGGGCCCACACAGATACGCAGTATTTT
CASSQEGLAGAHTDTQYF
>15|TRBJ2-3|TRBD2|TRBV7-6|-
TGTGCCAGCAGCCTACTAGCGGGGGTTGAGAATACGCAGTATTTT
CASSLLAGVENTQYF
>14|TRBJ1-1|-|TRBV5-1|-
TGCGCCAGCAGCTTGCAGGGAGTAGTCACTGAAGCTTTCTTT
CASSLQGVVTEAFF
>15|TRBJ2-3|-|TRBV3-1/TRBV3-2|-
TGTGCCAGCAGCCAAGGACAGTTGATGTTGGATACGCAGTATTTT
CASSQGQLMLDTQYF
>14|TRBJ1-3|-|TRBV15|-
TGTGCCACCAGCAGCGGGGGATCTGGAAACACCATATATTTT
CATSSGGSGNTIYF
>13|TRBJ1-5|-|TRBV30|-
TGTGCCTGGAGTCAGGGGAATAATCAGCCCCAGCATTTT
CAWSQGNNQPQHF
>11|TRBJ2-1|-|TRBV28|-
TGTGCCAGCAGCCCGATGCATGAGCAGTTCTTC
CASSPMHEQFF
>14|TRBJ1-6|-|TRBV6-6|few
TGTGCCAGCAGGGACCCACGACTGAATTCACCCCTCCACTTT
CASRDPRLNSPLHF
>15|TRBJ1-2|TRBD1|TRBV7-8|-
TGTGCCAGCAGCTTAGGGTTACAGGGGGCTTGGGGCTACACCTTC
CASSLGLQGAWGYTF
>17|TRBJ2-5|TRBD2|TRBV19|-
TGTGCCAGTAGACCCGGACTAGCGGGAGTGGGGGTAGAGACCCAGTACTTC
CASRPGLAGVGVETQYF
>15|TRBJ2-5|-|TRBV7-9|-
TGTGCCAGCAGCTTAGGGGCAGGCGGGAAAGAGACCCAGTACTTC
CASSLGAGGKETQYF